The T cell receptor (beta chain) described here comes from a study of T cell repertoires in cytomegalovirus infection. Regarding the study as a whole: Cumulative public TCR beta family frequency identified CMV carriers with the relevant HLA. The ex vivo response was dominated by HLA-C-restricted CMV-specific TCR beta clonotypes.

Trimming removed 6 bases from V and 3 bases from J; junction bases left unmatched: 10. From germline, CDR1 is MNHNS and CDR2 SASEGT. The CDR3 totals 16 residues. This clonotype was detected ten times or more. Its antigen is as yet unknown. One entry per CDR3 protein results from TCRdb running MiXCR on the reads. The sample has roughly 640,000 distinct CDR3 sequences, more than 20% seen once. The chain carries TRBV6-1 and TRBJ2-1, with 8 positions matching TRBD2. The TCR was taken from a human donor in good health (CMV status not recorded). Some clones in this sample may be carry-over from other donors' samples. The material sequenced was CD8+ T cells from PBMCs. CDR3 in amino acids: CASRLYAGGRYNEQFF. The CDR3 DNA is TGTGCCAGCAGGCTCTACGCGGGGGGACGCTACAATGAGCAGTTCTTC.